The present T cell receptor beta chain was sequenced within a study of blood T cell repertoires in COVID-19. Study at large: Sources were T cells, B-cell-depleted T cells, or PBMCs; the material itself was cDNA or gDNA.

Germline values: CDR1 SGDLS, CDR2 YYNGEE. The CDR3 has 14 residues. V was clipped by 4 bases and J by 5 bases, with 15 bases between them. The table came from immunoSEQ multiplex PCR; TCRdb's copy has only in-frame clones and leaves some out. The sample holds more than 200,000 clones, 85% to 95% seen once. The sequenced sample consisted of PBMCs or T cells enriched from blood (not recorded which). This TCR was recovered from a woman younger than 35 who had recovered from COVID-19. The gene calls are TRBV9 and TRBJ1-2; D is possibly TRBD1 (6 bases). This CDR3 reads CASSSVGGGYGYTF. In nucleotides, the CDR3 is TGTGCCAGCAGCTCCGTTGGGGGCGGGTATGGCTACACCTTC.